This TCR beta chain was obtained from a study of molecular identifiers for immune sequencing clone quantification. Using 10%, 30% or 50% RNA, naive CD8 libraries were derived from roughly 20,000 to 1,000,000 sorted cells. Naive CD8 T cells, phenotype CD8+CD4-CCR7+CD45RA+, were sorted. Previously described methods and listed TCR primers produced bulk TCR libraries. TCRdb ran MiXCR on the PCR reads and lists one entry per CDR3 protein. Seen here are some 91,000 distinct CDR3 sequences, roughly 24% observed once, and the top ten hold around 0.92%. After removal of 2 bases from V and 3 bases from J, the junction contained 1 base not matched to a gene. The germline V gene has CDR1 LNHDA and CDR2 SQIVND (reference sequence). The CDR3 has 15 residues. This clonotype has more than one count but fewer than ten.

This sequence was found in a human donor in good health. Some libraries in this study had Jurkat cell RNA spiked in. Sequencing was carried out using naive CD8+ T cells from blood, with Jurkat cell RNA spiked in. The subset is: FACS-sorted CD8+CD4-CCR7+CD45RA+ naive T cells. The genes are TRBV19 and TRBJ2-1, with TRBD2 matching over 10 bases. The CDR3 sequence is CASSIRLAGYNEQFF. The CDR3 nucleotides read TGTGCCAGTAGTATACGACTAGCGGGCTACAATGAGCAGTTCTTC.